The rows below give T cell receptor beta chains drawn from one sample of a study of CXCR3-negative and CXCR3-positive naive CD8 T cells. Reprocessing the 5' RACE reads, TCRdb reports a single entry for every CDR3 protein and omits DNA. The table for this sample gives roughly 140,000 distinct CDR3 sequences. Source material: naive CXCR3+ CD8+ T cells from blood. These receptors were taken from a human donor in good health. Some clones in this sample may be carry-over from other donors' samples. Both conserved end residues are part of each CDR3.

cdr3_aa: CASSLEIPGDRGLDTEAFF
j_call: TRBJ1-1
v_call: TRBV7-3

cdr3_aa: CASSWGGGADTQYF
j_call: TRBJ2-3
v_call: TRBV11-1

cdr3_aa: CASSGQGYTGELFF
j_call: TRBJ2-2
v_call: TRBV6-5

cdr3_aa: CASSLVFGGGSPLHF
j_call: TRBJ1-6
v_call: TRBV7-9

cdr3_aa: CSVEERGERDEQFF
j_call: TRBJ2-1
v_call: TRBV29-1

cdr3_aa: CASSSPGTGAILNTEAFF
j_call: TRBJ1-1
v_call: TRBV7-2

cdr3_aa: CSVTGGTNTGELFF
j_call: TRBJ2-2
v_call: TRBV29-1

cdr3_aa: CASSVASGATDTQYF
j_call: TRBJ2-3
v_call: TRBV9

cdr3_aa: CASRPIRDSSYNEQFF
j_call: TRBJ2-1
v_call: TRBV19

cdr3_aa: CSVGVINLDGYTF
j_call: TRBJ1-2
v_call: TRBV29-1

cdr3_aa: CASSKQQGYEQYF
j_call: TRBJ2-7
v_call: TRBV21-1

cdr3_aa: CASSQQGRATDTQYF
j_call: TRBJ2-3
v_call: TRBV4-3

cdr3_aa: CASSQSNRGPEAFF
j_call: TRBJ1-1
v_call: TRBV3-1

cdr3_aa: CDSSLSQGGSYNEQFF
j_call: TRBJ2-1
v_call: TRBV7-7

cdr3_aa: CASSSSGESNEQFF
j_call: TRBJ2-1
v_call: TRBV7-2

cdr3_aa: CASNRGRDGYEQYF
j_call: TRBJ2-7
v_call: TRBV12-3/TRBV12-4

cdr3_aa: CAWRTTEGAEAFF
j_call: TRBJ1-1
v_call: TRBV30

cdr3_aa: CASSERGRLGAHHTQYF
j_call: TRBJ2-3
v_call: TRBV2

cdr3_aa: CSAILINHGYTF
j_call: TRBJ1-2
v_call: TRBV20-1

cdr3_aa: CSAESSSGSKETQYF
j_call: TRBJ2-5
v_call: TRBV20-1

cdr3_aa: CASSPNVGVSKHEQYF
j_call: TRBJ2-7
v_call: TRBV27

cdr3_aa: CAISAGQTTEQYF
j_call: TRBJ2-7
v_call: TRBV10-3

cdr3_aa: CASSEGVTSGSRAYEQYF
j_call: TRBJ2-7
v_call: TRBV25-1

cdr3_aa: CSVDTSGRAYNEQFF
j_call: TRBJ2-1
v_call: TRBV29-1

cdr3_aa: CATRARGTYEQYF
j_call: TRBJ2-7
v_call: TRBV6-5

cdr3_aa: CASSPRGPYEQYF
j_call: TRBJ2-7
v_call: TRBV12-3/TRBV12-4

cdr3_aa: CASREGTPLGSYEQYF
j_call: TRBJ2-7
v_call: TRBV5-1

cdr3_aa: CASSAYQETQYF
j_call: TRBJ2-5
v_call: TRBV2

cdr3_aa: CASSQSDPTGGNSTDTQYF
j_call: TRBJ2-3
v_call: TRBV23-1

cdr3_aa: CSVAGQAYEQYF
j_call: TRBJ2-7
v_call: TRBV29-1

cdr3_aa: CASSVDRGGTEAFF
j_call: TRBJ1-1
v_call: TRBV12-3/TRBV12-4

cdr3_aa: CASSLVTDTQYF
j_call: TRBJ2-3
v_call: TRBV4-2

cdr3_aa: CASSLELAGGQYF
j_call: TRBJ2-3
v_call: TRBV7-2

cdr3_aa: CSVDRSSYNEQFF
j_call: TRBJ2-1
v_call: TRBV29-1

cdr3_aa: CSVDGWGQFPNEQFF
j_call: TRBJ2-1
v_call: TRBV29-1

cdr3_aa: CASSQEGVGTSDQFF
j_call: TRBJ2-1
v_call: TRBV3-1

cdr3_aa: CASSLMFGGPDTEAFF
j_call: TRBJ1-1
v_call: TRBV27

cdr3_aa: CASSRQGAEEQYF
j_call: TRBJ2-7
v_call: TRBV28

cdr3_aa: CSVVRDGGYTF
j_call: TRBJ1-2
v_call: TRBV29-1

cdr3_aa: CASITYNEQFF
j_call: TRBJ2-1
v_call: TRBV12-3/TRBV12-4